Below, 25 T cell receptor beta chains from the same sample are listed, as sequenced in a study of identical twins' blood T cells. TCRdb ran MiXCR on the 5' RACE reads and lists one entry per CDR3 protein. Of roughly 380,000 distinct CDR3 sequences listed, over 25% are singletons. The material sequenced was PBMCs. The source of these receptors is a woman between 18 and 55 years old in good health.

This chain joins TRBV30 and TRBJ1-5, with 7 nucleotides matching TRBD1. The CDR3 totals 13 residues. Germline V gives CDR1 GTSNPN, CDR2 SVGIG (reference sequence). V gave up 4 bases and J gave up 6 bases; unmatched junction bases: 6. In nucleotides, the CDR3 is TGTGCCTGGACCGACAGGGTCGGTCAGCCCCAGCATTTT. Residues: CAWTDRVGQPQHF.

Of note for this clonotype: Germline is not matched at one junction end, which may reflect a read error. V usage is TRBV6-2 or TRBV6-3 and J usage is TRBJ2-6; D is perhaps TRBD1 (5 bases). This CDR3 has 18 residues. The germline gives CDR1 MNHEY, CDR2 SVGEGT. DNA for the CDR3: TGTGCCAGCATCCCCCCGCCAGGGTATCAATCTGGGGCCAACGCCCTGACTTTC. It is translated as CASIPPPGYQSGANALTF.

This clonotype showed up many times. V usage is TRBV29-1 and J usage is TRBJ2-1, with TRBD2 matching over 14 bases. The CDR3 has 19 residues. From germline, CDR1 is SQVTM and CDR2 ANQGSEA. V was pared by 6 bases and J by 0 bases, with 13 bases of the junction left unmatched. The CDR3 spells CSVQGLAGEGGSSYNEQFF. In nucleotides, the CDR3 is TGCAGCGTCCAGGGACTAGCGGGAGAGGGGGGGAGCTCCTACAATGAGCAGTTCTTC.

This clonotype was counted between two and nine times. V and J are TRBV14 and TRBJ2-1, with a possible D match to TRBD1 (6 bases). Trimming removed 2 bases at V and 6 bases at J, with 8 bases between. Germline CDR1 is SGHDN and CDR2 is FVKESK. The CDR3 is made up of 13 amino acids. The CDR3 is CASSQYRVNEQFF. Written as DNA, the CDR3 is TGTGCCAGCAGCCAATACAGGGTCAATGAGCAGTTCTTC.

V usage is TRBV5-1 and J usage is TRBJ1-1; D might be TRBD1 (5 bases). This CDR3 spans 14 amino acids. The germline CDR1 and CDR2 sequences are SGHRS and YFSETQ. With 7 bases removed from V and 5 bases from J, the gap between germline ends came to 18 bases. CDR3 in amino acids: CASFRGAGGTEAFF. The CDR3 DNA reads TGCGCCAGCTTCCGGGGCGCGGGGGGAACTGAAGCTTTCTTT.

This clonotype was seen ten or more times. The chain joins TRBV6-5 to TRBJ1-2, with D tentatively TRBD1 (6 bases). Germline loops: CDR1 MNHEY, CDR2 SVGAGI. Trimming pared 6 bases from V and 6 bases from J, leaving 14 bases between. This CDR3 has 13 residues. The CDR3 loop reads CASSSGTKDGYTF. CDR3 nucleotides: TGTGCCAGCAGCTCCGGGACAAAGGATGGCTACACCTTC.

The rearrangement joins TRBV18 to TRBJ2-1; no clear D. CDR3 length: 14 residues. V was trimmed by 6 bases and J by 6 bases, leaving 15 bases between them. Germline V gene data show CDR1 as KGHSH and CDR2 as LQKENI. The DNA of the CDR3 is TGTGCCAGCTCTTCGGCCACTCGAGGCAATGAGCAGTTCTTC. Amino acids: CASSSATRGNEQFF.

This clonotype occurred a few times. CDR3 in DNA: TGCAGTGCGCCGAGGGGTATTGGCTACGAGCAGTACTTC. It codes for CSAPRGIGYEQYF. The V call is TRBV20-1, the J call TRBJ2-7; tentatively, D is TRBD1 or TRBD2 (5 bases each). The CDR3 consists of 13 residues. V was clipped by 6 bases and J by 3 bases, with 15 bases between them. Germline CDR1 and CDR2: DFQATT and SNEGSKA (reference sequence).

This clonotype was seen a handful of times. At one boundary the junction diverges from the germline segment, which might be a read error. The J gene is TRBJ1-3, the V gene TRBV7-7; a weak D match, TRBD1 (5 bases). The length of the CDR3 is 15 residues. Germline CDR1 and CDR2: SSHAT and FNYEAQ (reference sequence). CDR3 residues: CASSEGQSSGNTIYF. CDR3 DNA: TGTGCTAGCAGCGAGGGGCAGAGTTCTGGAAACACCATATATTTT.

This chain links TRBV3-1 with TRBJ2-2; D possibly corresponds to TRBD2 (5 bases). With 1 base removed from V and 1 base from J, the gap between germline ends came to 10 bases. The CDR3 spans 16 residues. Germline V gene data show CDR1 as LGHDT and CDR2 as YNNKEL (reference sequence). The CDR3 DNA follows: TGTGCCAGCAGCCAAGTAGTAGGAGGGAACACCGGGGAGCTGTTTTTT. This encodes CASSQVVGGNTGELFF.

In its sample, this clonotype was seen many times. The chain has TRBV11-2 and TRBJ2-2, with TRBD2 as a possible D gene (5 bases). The germline V and J ends were trimmed by 8 bases and 4 bases, with 14 bases remaining between them. Germline lookup yields CDR1 SGHAT and CDR2 FQNNGV. This CDR3 is built from 14 residues. The DNA of the CDR3 is TGTGCCAGCTCCTCGGGGAGTCTCACCGGGGAGCTGTTTTTT. It translates to CASSSGSLTGELFF.

V and J are TRBV12-3 or TRBV12-4 and TRBJ1-5; D is unresolved. CDR3 size: 14 residues. V was shortened by 3 bases and J by 0 bases, with 6 bases between the two germline ends. The CDR3 here is CASSFSDSNQPQHF. The CDR3 DNA sequence: TGTGCCAGCAGTTTTTCGGATAGCAATCAGCCCCAGCATTTT.

V usage is TRBV27 and J usage is TRBJ2-3; D is perhaps TRBD1 or TRBD2 (5 bases each). Trimming left V 5 bases short and J 3 bases short, with 18 bases between. This CDR3 contains 16 residues. Germline-derived CDR1 and CDR2 are MNHEY and SMNVEV (reference sequence). CDR3 region: CASSNRDPKLTDTQYF. The CDR3 bases are TGTGCCAGCAGTAACCGGGACCCCAAGTTGACAGATACGCAGTATTTT.

Concerning this clonotype itself: Relative to the germline gene, one junction end is altered; a read error may explain this. This sequence joins TRBV27 and TRBJ1-1; D may be TRBD1 (5 bases). The CDR3 runs 11 residues. The germline CDR1 and CDR2 sequences are MNHEY and SMNVEV (reference sequence). CDR3 protein: CASSLGREVFF. The CDR3 bases are TGTGCCAGCAGTCTGGGACGGGAAGTTTTCTTT.

The V and J genes are TRBV29-1 and TRBJ2-7; D possibly corresponds to TRBD1 (6 bases). The V gene's germline CDR1 is SQVTM and CDR2 ANQGSEA. The CDR3 loop spans 14 amino acids. The V gene lost 0 bases and the J gene lost 3 bases, with 12 bases spanning the gap. CDR3 in amino acids: CSVEEGAGNYEQYF. Here the CDR3 DNA reads TGCAGCGTTGAAGAGGGGGCAGGGAACTACGAGCAGTACTTC.

This clonotype was seen more than once but under ten times. V and J are TRBV27 and TRBJ2-1; a weak D match, TRBD2 (6 bases). V was pared by 3 bases and J by 10 bases, with 10 bases between. Per germline, CDR1 MNHEY and CDR2 SMNVEV (reference sequence). This CDR3 comprises 12 residues. The chain's CDR3 is CASSFLAGEQFF. In DNA form, the CDR3 reads TGTGCCAGCAGTTTCCTGGCGGGAGAGCAGTTCTTC.

The chain is built from TRBV19 and TRBJ2-1; D perhaps matches TRBD1 (6 bases). This CDR3 has 14 residues. V lost 4 bases and J lost 13, with 20 bases in between. CDR1 LNHDA and CDR2 SQIVND come from the germline V gene (reference sequence). The CDR3 here is CASSTTGVHATQFF. Written as DNA, the CDR3 is TGTGCCAGTAGTACGACAGGAGTACATGCCACCCAGTTCTTC.

This clonotype was detected a few times. The V and J genes are TRBV29-1 and TRBJ1-1; no definite D call. The CDR3 length is 14 residues. V lost 0 bases and J 1 base, leaving 9 bases between the germline ends. Germline V gene lookup returns CDR1 SQVTM and CDR2 ANQGSEA. The CDR3 bases are TGCAGCGTTGAAGAGCCAGCGACGAACACTGAAGCTTTCTTT. As protein: CSVEEPATNTEAFF.

The rearrangement links TRBV6-2 or TRBV6-3 to TRBJ2-2; the match to TRBD2 covers 7 bases. Germline loops: CDR1 MNHEY, CDR2 SVGEGT. V trimming: 5 bases; J trimming: 6 bases; junction bases outside the gene matches: 3. The CDR3 spans 13 residues. The CDR3 DNA reads as TGTGCCAGCAGTCGACTAGCCGCCGGGGAGCTGTTTTTT. Its protein is CASSRLAAGELFF.

This chain joins TRBV3-1 and TRBJ1-2; 8 positions match TRBD1. The J segment lost 2 bases and the V segment lost 4 bases, leaving 6 bases of the junction unmatched. The CDR3 has 15 amino acids. Germline V gene data show CDR1 as LGHDT and CDR2 as YNNKEL (reference sequence). The CDR3 coding sequence is TGTGCCAGCAGCCCACGACAGGGGTCCAACTATGGCTACACCTTC. This codes for CASSPRQGSNYGYTF.

Worth noting for this clonotype: A much bigger clone sits one base away, suggesting this may be a read error. The rearrangement uses TRBV5-1 and TRBJ1-6; D unresolved. Germline loops: CDR1 SGHRS, CDR2 YFSETQ. The CDR3 sequence is 19 residues long. CDR3 in amino acids: CASSLTDRHSSSYNSPLRF. CDR3 bases: TGCGCCAGCAGCTTGACCGATCGTCACAGCAGCTCCTATAATTCACCCCTCCGCTTT.

This rearrangement joins TRBV30 to TRBJ1-3, with D hard to call. This CDR3 contains 15 residues. V was cut by 2 bases and J by 0 bases, with 11 bases left in between. Germline V gives CDR1 GTSNPN, CDR2 SVGIG (reference sequence). The DNA for the CDR3 is TGTGCCTGGAGTATATGGGGTAACTCTGGAAACACCATATATTTT. Encoded protein: CAWSIWGNSGNTIYF.

This clonotype was counted a few times. This chain links TRBV24-1 with TRBJ2-1; 7 nucleotides line up with TRBD1. Trimming removed 2 bases from V and 7 bases from J; junction bases left unmatched: 13. Germline values: CDR1 KGHDR, CDR2 SFDVKD. The CDR3 runs to 17 residues. CDR3 sequence reads: CATSDSSRTGSKNEQFF. The DNA for the CDR3 is TGTGCCACCAGTGATTCCTCTAGGACAGGAAGTAAGAATGAGCAGTTCTTC.

CDR3 nucleotides: TGCGCCAGCACGACGGGACTAGCGGACTCCTACGAGCAGTACTTC. This sequence encodes CASTTGLADSYEQYF. The chain carries TRBV5-1 and TRBJ2-7; 11 bases line up with TRBD2. Per the germline V gene, CDR1 is SGHRS and CDR2 is YFSETQ. The CDR3 is made up of 15 amino acids. Unmatched junction bases numbered 5, after V lost 6 bases and J lost 0 bases.

J is TRBJ1-1 and V is TRBV2; D call uncertain. Germline V CDR1 and CDR2: SNHLY, FYNNEI. The CDR3 sequence is 13 residues long. V lost 6 bases to trimming and J lost 11 bases, with 19 bases between them. The CDR3, as DNA: TGTGCCAGCAGGCCATGGGATTCCTCTTGGGCTTTCTTT. It codes for CASRPWDSSWAFF.